This T cell receptor (beta chain) was sequenced during a study of control samples from healthy donors and cancer patients (dated by TCRdb to about 2020). V and J are truncated by 2 bases and 11 bases respectively, leaving an intervening sequence of 21 bases. The CDR3 goes from the cysteine to the phenylalanine over 15 residues. The sequence is cut down to CDR3 DNA, 45 bases in frame from base 1. From a lookup of the germline V gene (reference sequence), CDR1 and CDR2 are SEHNR and FQNEAQ. In the case of this clone: The clone's antigen remains unknown. There are no base qualities to consult, and no much larger clone falls within one base.

The library came from the immunoSEQ multiplex PCR assay. Not all clones reach the TCRdb copy of this immuneACCESS table, which keeps in-frame sequences only. Checked studies attribute under half of the gap to unresolved V genes and leave the rest unexplained. For this sample there are around 100,000 clones; about 91% appear just once. 13% to 15% of the sample is in the top ten clones. The sequence came from a young man in good health. The sample consisted of blood. The V and J genes are TRBV7-9 and TRBJ1-2; the D gene is perhaps TRBD1, on 5 matching bases. CDR3 reads: CASSLKGGTAQGYTF. At the DNA level, the sequence is TGTGCCAGCAGCTTAAAGGGTGGGACGGCACAAGGTTACACCTTC.